This TCR beta chain comes out of a study of cytomegalovirus exposure and HLA in healthy donors (dated by TCRdb to 2016 to 2017). For the wider study: According to a later analysis, the 120 or so validation repertoires were produced on the same platform as the roughly 720 repertoires of the first cohort. The study aimed to test whether signatures of past pathogen exposure could be identified by cataloging public T cell receptors. Along with the roughly 710-subject first cohort, a separate validation cohort of over a hundred different subjects was used. High-throughput TCR immunosequencing, statistical association of individual TCRs with disease status, and machine learning were combined to predict cytomegalovirus infection status.

Inclusive of the bounding cysteine and phenylalanine, the CDR3 is 15 residues long. Of the read, only the CDR3 DNA is kept; its 45 bases are in frame from base 1. V sheds 2 bases and J sheds 2 bases, leaving 11 bases between their ends. The germline V gene (reference sequence) supplies CDR1 SEHNR and CDR2 FQNEAQ. As to this clone: Its target antigen remains unknown. Within one base of it there is no much larger clone, and no base qualities were kept.

Study-level results and caveats: The validation cohort had no HLA typing available for a later analysis, so co-occurrence within that cohort was assessed over all 130 or so repertoires. It was suggested by the authors that the approach could potentially be generalized to other disease states and immunological phenotypes. In the study, approximately 160 TCR beta chains were listed as associated with cytomegalovirus. Of the cluster scores, approximately 94% were above 0 in a later analysis, which found that TCRs clustered in the first cohort also tended to co-occur in the 110 or so validation repertoires. A few of the identified cytomegalovirus-associated TCR beta chains were confirmed in vitro to be specific for cytomegalovirus antigens. Most TCR sequences were observed very rarely across donors, whereas some public TCRs were present in many individuals. Cytomegalovirus status was reported to be diagnosed by the classifier with high specificity and sensitivity in both the original and validation cohorts.

Libraries were built with the immunoSEQ multiplex PCR assay. From the authors' description of their analysis: A statistical classification framework was developed to diagnose cytomegalovirus status using the catalog of TCR beta chain sequences. What TCRdb holds here is the immuneACCESS table cut down to in-frame rearrangements. Part of the clones is not present; checked against another copy, under half of the missing clones reflect an unresolved V gene, and the others are unexplained. V and J calls and clone size are those listed in that table; D and trimming were worked out from the DNA. The sample table contains around 400,000 clones; only one count was recorded for roughly 89% of them. Of the sample, around 0.8% falls within the top ten clones. The donors were included in the validation cohort of approximately 130 subjects, a group kept apart from the roughly 690-subject first cohort.

This sequence uses TRBV7-9 and TRBJ2-3; perhaps TRBD2 is the D gene, with 5 bases matching. Sequencing was performed on PBMCs. This clonotype was sampled from a woman between 18 and 29 years old in good health and CMV-seronegative. The CDR3 is CASSLREGYTDTQYF. The base sequence is TGTGCCAGCAGCTTAAGAGAGGGTTACACAGATACGCAGTATTTT.